The 11 T cell receptor beta chains presented below share a single source sample, sequenced in a study of blood T cell repertoires in COVID-19. Generated by immunoSEQ multiplex PCR, the TCRdb table keeps only in-frame clones and is missing some. The data show about 130,000 clones, with approximately 84% seen just once and 9.5% to 15% held by the top ten. Sequencing was done on a sample of peripheral blood. The receptors shown here come from a woman aged 25 to 39 who had recovered from COVID-19.

The count of this clone is one. J is TRBJ2-1 and V is TRBV7-9, with TRBD2 as a possible D gene (6 bases). V was shortened by 5 bases and J by 8 bases, with 22 bases between the two germline ends. The CDR3 is made up of 16 amino acids. Germline CDR1 SEHNR, CDR2 FQNEAQ (reference sequence). The CDR3 here is CASSPPPGGIHDEQFF. DNA for the CDR3: TGTGCCAGCAGCCCACCCCCAGGCGGGATTCACGATGAGCAGTTCTTC.

This clone was observed a few times. This rearrangement joins TRBV7-3 to TRBJ2-1; TRBD2 aligns across 9 bases. This CDR3 is built from 15 residues. Germline CDR1 and CDR2: SGHTA and FQGTGA. After removal of 5 bases from V and 5 bases from J, the junction contained 7 bases not matched to a gene. CDR3 coding DNA: TGTGCCAGCAGCGCCTCGGCGGGGGGGAACAATGAGCAGTTCTTC. This codes for CASSASAGGNNEQFF.

This chain uses TRBV11-2 with TRBJ2-1; the D is unclear. Per germline, CDR1 SGHAT and CDR2 FQNNGV. The CDR3 has 16 residues. Trimming stripped 5 bases from V and 5 bases from J, with 19 bases between. The CDR3 reads CASSPSLSGQHNEQFF. Written as DNA, the CDR3 is TGTGCCAGCAGCCCCTCGTTGAGTGGGCAACACAATGAGCAGTTCTTC.

V usage is TRBV7-2 and J usage is TRBJ1-2; D may be TRBD1 (5 bases). This CDR3 has 14 residues. Germline V lookup: CDR1 SGHTA, CDR2 FQGNSA. The V and J ends lost 0 bases and 6 bases respectively, with 11 bases between them. CDR3 residues: CASSLAAPGDGYTF. The CDR3 DNA is TGTGCCAGCAGCTTAGCTGCACCGGGGGATGGCTACACCTTC.

The chain links TRBV6-6 to TRBJ2-1, with 7 bases lining up with TRBD2. This CDR3 has 16 residues. CDR1 and CDR2 from the germline V gene are MNHNY and SVGAGI (reference sequence). V trimming: 2 bases; J trimming: 0 bases; junction bases outside the gene matches: 4. CDR3 coding DNA: TGTGCCAGCAGTTACCCGAGCGGGGTCTCCTACAATGAGCAGTTCTTC. Its protein product is CASSYPSGVSYNEQFF.

The chain couples TRBV5-1 to TRBJ2-1, with TRBD1 matching 7 bases. The junction had 3 bases not matched to a gene; V was cut back by 0 bases and J by 0 bases. Germline lookup yields CDR1 SGHRS and CDR2 YFSETQ. The CDR3 totals 16 residues. The CDR3 region is CASSLDGDSSYNEQFF. The CDR3 nucleotides are TGCGCCAGCAGCTTGGACGGGGACAGCTCCTACAATGAGCAGTTCTTC.

The J gene is TRBJ1-1, the V gene TRBV12-5; 8 bases agree with TRBD1. This CDR3 spans 12 amino acids. Germline values: CDR1 LGHNT, CDR2 FRNRAP. With V trimmed by 8 bases and J by 11 bases, 10 bases remained unmatched. CDR3 sequence (DNA): TGTGCTAGTTCAGGGGGCGCCGGATTGGCTTTCTTT. It yields the protein CASSGGAGLAFF.

V and J are TRBV19 and TRBJ2-3; weak D call: TRBD2 (6 bases). Trimming took off 3 bases at V and 0 bases at J, with 7 bases between the two ends. Germline V CDR1 and CDR2: LNHDA, SQIVND (reference sequence). The CDR3 totals 14 residues. The DNA for the CDR3 is TGTGCCAGTAGTATGGGGGGTAGCACAGATACGCAGTATTTT. This sequence encodes CASSMGGSTDTQYF. The complete variable domain, with remaining parts taken from reference TRBV19 and TRBJ2-3, reads DGGITQSPKYLFRKEGQNVTLSCEQNLNHDAMYWYRQDPGQGLRLIYYSQIVNDFQKGDIAEGYSVSREKKESFPLTVTSAQKNPTAFYLCASSMGGSTDTQYFGPGTRLTVL.

This clone was recorded a few times. V usage is TRBV5-6 and J usage is TRBJ2-7, with D possibly being TRBD1 (5 bases). CDR1 is SGHDT and CDR2 is YYEEEE in the germline V gene. Trimming removed 1 base from V and 0 bases from J, with 8 bases in between. The CDR3 covers 14 residues. The CDR3 sequence: CASSLQGYSYEQYF. The CDR3 DNA reads TGTGCCAGCAGCTTGCAGGGTTACTCCTACGAGCAGTACTTC.

V usage is TRBV19 and J usage is TRBJ2-7; TRBD1 matches at 10 bases. V lost 7 bases and J lost 5; bases outside the gene matches: 11. This CDR3 has 15 residues. CDR1 is LNHDA and CDR2 is SQIVND in the germline V gene (reference sequence). The CDR3 DNA follows: TGTGCCAGTAACTTCCCCGGGACAGGGGCGGACGAGCAGTACTTC. It yields the protein CASNFPGTGADEQYF. Based on the CDR3 plus reference TRBV19 and TRBJ2-7, the full variable domain is DGGITQSPKYLFRKEGQNVTLSCEQNLNHDAMYWYRQDPGQGLRLIYYSQIVNDFQKGDIAEGYSVSREKKESFPLTVTSAQKNPTAFYLCASNFPGTGADEQYFGPGTRLTVT.

The table lists this clone with many counts. V usage is TRBV2 and J usage is TRBJ2-3; 9 bases agree with TRBD1. This CDR3 region has 15 residues. J lost 3 bases, V lost 3 bases, and 4 bases had no gene match. Germline V lookup: CDR1 SNHLY, CDR2 FYNNEI. The CDR3 protein is CASSEGTGSTDTQYF. In DNA, the CDR3 is TGTGCCAGCAGTGAGGGGACAGGGTCAACAGATACGCAGTATTTT.